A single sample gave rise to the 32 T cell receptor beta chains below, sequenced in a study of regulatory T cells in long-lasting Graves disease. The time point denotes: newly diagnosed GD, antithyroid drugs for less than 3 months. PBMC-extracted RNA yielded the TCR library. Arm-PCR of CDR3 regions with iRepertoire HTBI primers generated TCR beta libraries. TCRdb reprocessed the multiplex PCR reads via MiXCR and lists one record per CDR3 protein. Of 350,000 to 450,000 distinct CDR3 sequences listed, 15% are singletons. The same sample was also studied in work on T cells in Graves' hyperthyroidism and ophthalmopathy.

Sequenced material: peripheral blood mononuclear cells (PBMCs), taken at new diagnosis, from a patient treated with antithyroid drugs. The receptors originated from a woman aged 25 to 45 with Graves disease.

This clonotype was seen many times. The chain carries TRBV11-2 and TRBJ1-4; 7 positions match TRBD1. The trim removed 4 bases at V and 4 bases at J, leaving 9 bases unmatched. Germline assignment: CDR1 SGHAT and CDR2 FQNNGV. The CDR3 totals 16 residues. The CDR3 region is CASSSWPGTDNEKLFF. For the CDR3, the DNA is TGTGCCAGCAGCTCTTGGCCCGGGACAGATAATGAAAAACTGTTTTTT.

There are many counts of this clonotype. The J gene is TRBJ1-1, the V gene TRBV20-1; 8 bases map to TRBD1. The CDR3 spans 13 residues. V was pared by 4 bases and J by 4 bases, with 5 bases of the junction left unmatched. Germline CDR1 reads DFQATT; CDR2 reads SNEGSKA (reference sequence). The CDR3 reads CSANRGGITEAFF. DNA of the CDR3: TGCAGTGCTAACAGGGGGGGAATCACTGAAGCTTTCTTT.

The chain's CDR3 is CASSYPGAEQYF. The CDR3 DNA is TGTGCCAGCAGTTACCCCGGGGCCGAGCAGTACTTC. The rearrangement joins TRBV6-9 to TRBJ2-7; possibly TRBD1 or TRBD2 for D (5 bases each). The CDR3 totals 12 residues. The V end was cut by 3 bases, the J end by 6 bases, with 9 bases between. Germline CDR1 MNHGY, CDR2 SVAAGI.

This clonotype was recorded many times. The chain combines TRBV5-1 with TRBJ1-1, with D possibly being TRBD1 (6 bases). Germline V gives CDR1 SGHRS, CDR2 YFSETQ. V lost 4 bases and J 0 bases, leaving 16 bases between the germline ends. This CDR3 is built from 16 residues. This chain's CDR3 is CASSAGGARLNTEAFF. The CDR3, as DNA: TGCGCCAGCAGCGCGGGGGGGGCGCGGCTGAACACTGAAGCTTTCTTT.

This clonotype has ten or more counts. CDR3 sequence (DNA): TGTGCCAGCAGCTTTCGACAGGGATTATCCTTCACCTACGAGCAGTACTTC. Protein: CASSFRQGLSFTYEQYF. The V gene is TRBV7-9, the J gene TRBJ2-7; 7 bases match TRBD1. Germline V lookup: CDR1 SEHNR, CDR2 FQNEAQ (reference sequence). V dropped 3 bases and J dropped 2; count of bases not matched to a gene: 13. The CDR3 sequence is 17 residues long.

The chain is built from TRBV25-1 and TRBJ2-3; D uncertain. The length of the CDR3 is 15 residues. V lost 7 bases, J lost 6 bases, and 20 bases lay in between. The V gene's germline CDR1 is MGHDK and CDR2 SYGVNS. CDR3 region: CASTKDEVGVDTQYF. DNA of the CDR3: TGTGCCAGCACCAAGGACGAGGTTGGAGTCGATACGCAGTATTTT. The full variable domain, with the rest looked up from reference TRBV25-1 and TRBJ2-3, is EADIYQTPRYLVIGTGKKITLECSQTMGHDKMYWYQQDPGMELHLIHYSYGVNSTEKGDLSSESTVSRIRTEHFPLTLESARPSHTSQYLCASTKDEVGVDTQYFGPGTRLTVL.

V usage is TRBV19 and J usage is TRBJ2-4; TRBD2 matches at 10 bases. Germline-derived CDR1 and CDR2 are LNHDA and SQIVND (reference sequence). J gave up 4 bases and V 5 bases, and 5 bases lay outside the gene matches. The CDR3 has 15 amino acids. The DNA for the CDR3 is TGTGCCAGTAGTTTCCTGACTAGCGGGAAAAACATTCAGTACTTC. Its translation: CASSFLTSGKNIQYF.

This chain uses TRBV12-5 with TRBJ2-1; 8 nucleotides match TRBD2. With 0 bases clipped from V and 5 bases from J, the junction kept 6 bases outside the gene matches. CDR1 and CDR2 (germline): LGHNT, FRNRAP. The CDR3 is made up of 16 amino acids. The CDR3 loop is CASGLVSGTGDNEQFF. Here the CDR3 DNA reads TGTGCTAGTGGTTTGGTTAGCGGGACGGGGGACAATGAGCAGTTCTTC.

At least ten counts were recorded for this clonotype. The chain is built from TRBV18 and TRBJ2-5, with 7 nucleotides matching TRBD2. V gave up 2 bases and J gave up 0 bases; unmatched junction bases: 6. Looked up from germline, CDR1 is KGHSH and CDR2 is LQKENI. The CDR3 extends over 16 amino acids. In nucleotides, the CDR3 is TGTGCCAGCTCACCAAAGCGGGGATCAGACCAAGAGACCCAGTACTTC. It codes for CASSPKRGSDQETQYF.

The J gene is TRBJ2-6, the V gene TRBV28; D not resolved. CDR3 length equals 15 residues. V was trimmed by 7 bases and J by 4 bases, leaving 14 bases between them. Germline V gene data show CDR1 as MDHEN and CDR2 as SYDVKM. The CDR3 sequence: CASTRSGPGANVLTF. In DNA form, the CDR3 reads TGTGCCAGCACCCGATCCGGCCCCGGGGCCAACGTCCTGACTTTC.

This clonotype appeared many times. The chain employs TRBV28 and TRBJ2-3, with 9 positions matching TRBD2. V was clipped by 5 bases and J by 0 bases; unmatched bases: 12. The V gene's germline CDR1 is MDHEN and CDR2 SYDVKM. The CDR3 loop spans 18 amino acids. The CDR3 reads CASSQPGLAETSTDTQYF. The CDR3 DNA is TGTGCCAGCAGTCAACCGGGACTAGCTGAGACTAGCACAGATACGCAGTATTTT. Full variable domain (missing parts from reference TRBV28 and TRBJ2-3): DVKVTQSSRYLVKRTGEKVFLECVQDMDHENMFWYRQDPGLGLRLIYFSYDVKMKEKGDIPEGYSVSREKKERFSLILESASTNQTSMYLCASSQPGLAETSTDTQYFGPGTRLTVL.

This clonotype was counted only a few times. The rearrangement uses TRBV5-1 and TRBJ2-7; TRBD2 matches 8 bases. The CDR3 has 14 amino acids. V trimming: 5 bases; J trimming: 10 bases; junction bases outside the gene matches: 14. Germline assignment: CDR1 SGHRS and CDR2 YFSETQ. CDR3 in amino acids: CASRPDFSSGYQYF. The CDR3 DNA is TGCGCCAGCAGGCCAGACTTCTCTAGCGGGTACCAGTACTTC.

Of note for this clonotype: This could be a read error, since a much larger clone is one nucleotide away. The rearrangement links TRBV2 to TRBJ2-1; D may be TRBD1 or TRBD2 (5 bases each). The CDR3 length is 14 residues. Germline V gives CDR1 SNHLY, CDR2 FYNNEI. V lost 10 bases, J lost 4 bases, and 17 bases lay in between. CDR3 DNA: TGTGCCACCAAGGACAAGGGAGTTTACAATGAGCAGTTCTTC. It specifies CATKDKGVYNEQFF. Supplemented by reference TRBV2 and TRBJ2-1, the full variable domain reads EPEVTQTPSHQVTQMGQEVILRCVPISNHLYFYWYRQILGQKVEFLVSFYNNEISEKSEIFDDQFSVERPDGSNFTLKIRSTKLEDSAMYFCATKDKGVYNEQFFGPGTRLTVL.

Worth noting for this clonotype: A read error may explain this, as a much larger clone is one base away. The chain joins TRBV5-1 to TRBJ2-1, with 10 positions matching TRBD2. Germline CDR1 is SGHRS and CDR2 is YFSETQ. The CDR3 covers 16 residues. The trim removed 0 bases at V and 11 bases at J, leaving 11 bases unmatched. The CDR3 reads CASSLAASGRMNQQFF. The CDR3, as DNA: TGCGCCAGCAGCTTGGCCGCTAGCGGGAGAATGAATCAGCAGTTCTTC.

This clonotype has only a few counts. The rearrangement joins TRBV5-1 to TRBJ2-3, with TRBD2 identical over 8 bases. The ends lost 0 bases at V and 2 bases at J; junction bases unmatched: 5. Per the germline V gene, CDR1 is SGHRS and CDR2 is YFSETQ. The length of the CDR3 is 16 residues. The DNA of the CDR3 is TGCGCCAGCAGCTTGGTGCCGGGACTAGTCACAGATACGCAGTATTTT. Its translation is CASSLVPGLVTDTQYF.

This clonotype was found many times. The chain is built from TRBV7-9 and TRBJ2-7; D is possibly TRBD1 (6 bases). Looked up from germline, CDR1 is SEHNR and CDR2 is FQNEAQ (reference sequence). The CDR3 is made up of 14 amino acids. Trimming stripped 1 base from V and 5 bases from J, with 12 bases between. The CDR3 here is CASSLGVQGNEQYF. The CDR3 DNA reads TGTGCCAGCAGCTTAGGAGTACAGGGTAACGAGCAGTACTTC.

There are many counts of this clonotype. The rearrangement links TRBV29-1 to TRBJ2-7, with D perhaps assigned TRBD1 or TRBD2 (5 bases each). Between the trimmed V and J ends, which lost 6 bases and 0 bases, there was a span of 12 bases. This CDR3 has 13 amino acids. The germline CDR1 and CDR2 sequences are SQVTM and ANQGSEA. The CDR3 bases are TGCAGCGTGGCGTGGGGGAACTCCTACGAGCAGTACTTC. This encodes CSVAWGNSYEQYF.

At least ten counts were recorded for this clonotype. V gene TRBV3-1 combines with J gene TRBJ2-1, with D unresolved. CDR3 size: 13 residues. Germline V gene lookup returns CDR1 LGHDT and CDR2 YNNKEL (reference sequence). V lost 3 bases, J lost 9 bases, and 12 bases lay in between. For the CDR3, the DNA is TGTGCCAGCAGCCATCTCACCCCAGGTGAGCAGTTCTTC. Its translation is CASSHLTPGEQFF.

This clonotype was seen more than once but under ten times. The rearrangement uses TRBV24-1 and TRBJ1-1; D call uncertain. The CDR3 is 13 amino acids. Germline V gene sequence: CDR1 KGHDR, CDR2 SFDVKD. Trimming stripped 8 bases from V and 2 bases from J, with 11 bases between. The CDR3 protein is CATKGSLNTEAFF. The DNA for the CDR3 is TGTGCCACCAAGGGCAGCCTAAACACTGAAGCTTTCTTT.

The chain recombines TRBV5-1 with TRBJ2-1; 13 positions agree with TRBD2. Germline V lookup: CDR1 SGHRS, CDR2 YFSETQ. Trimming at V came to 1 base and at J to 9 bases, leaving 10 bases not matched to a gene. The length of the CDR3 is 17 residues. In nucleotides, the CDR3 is TGCGCCAGCAGCTTGCAGGGGACTAGCGGGAAATTCGGTGAGCAGTTCTTC. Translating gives CASSLQGTSGKFGEQFF.

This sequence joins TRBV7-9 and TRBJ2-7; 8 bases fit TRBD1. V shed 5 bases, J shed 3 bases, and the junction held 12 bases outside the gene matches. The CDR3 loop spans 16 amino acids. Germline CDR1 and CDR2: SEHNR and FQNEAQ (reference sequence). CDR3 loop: CASSPQSGTGDYEQYF. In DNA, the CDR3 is TGTGCCAGCAGCCCTCAATCCGGGACAGGAGACTACGAGCAGTACTTC.

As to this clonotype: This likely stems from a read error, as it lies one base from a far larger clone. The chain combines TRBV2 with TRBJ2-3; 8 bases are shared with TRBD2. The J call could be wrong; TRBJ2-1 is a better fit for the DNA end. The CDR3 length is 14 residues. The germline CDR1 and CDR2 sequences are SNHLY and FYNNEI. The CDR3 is CASSTDTSGDEQFF. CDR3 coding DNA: TGTGCCAGCAGTACAGACACTAGCGGCGATGAGCAGTTCTTC.

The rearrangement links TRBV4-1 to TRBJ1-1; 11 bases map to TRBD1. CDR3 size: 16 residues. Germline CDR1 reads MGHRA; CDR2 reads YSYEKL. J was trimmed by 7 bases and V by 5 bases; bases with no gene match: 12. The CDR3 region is CASSSPGTGGLNEAFF. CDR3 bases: TGCGCCAGCAGCTCCCCCGGGACAGGGGGTCTTAATGAAGCTTTCTTT.

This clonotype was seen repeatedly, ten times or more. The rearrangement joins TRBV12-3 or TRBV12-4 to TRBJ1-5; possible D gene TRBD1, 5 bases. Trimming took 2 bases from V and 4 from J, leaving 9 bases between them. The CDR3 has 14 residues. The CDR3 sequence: CASSLRQPNQPQHF. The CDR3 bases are TGTGCCAGCAGTTTAAGACAGCCTAATCAGCCCCAGCATTTT.

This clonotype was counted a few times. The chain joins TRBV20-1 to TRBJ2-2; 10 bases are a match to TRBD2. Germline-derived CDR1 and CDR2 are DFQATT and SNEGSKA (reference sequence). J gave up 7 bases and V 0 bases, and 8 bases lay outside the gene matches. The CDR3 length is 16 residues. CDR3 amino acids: CSARDAGTSVGGELFF. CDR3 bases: TGCAGTGCTAGAGATGCGGGGACTAGCGTTGGCGGGGAGCTGTTTTTT.

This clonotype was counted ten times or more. The DNA of the CDR3 is TGTGCCAGCAGCTTAACGCCGACTCAGCCCCAGCATTTT. Translation: CASSLTPTQPQHF. The rearrangement joins TRBV7-8 to TRBJ1-5, with D unresolved. The CDR3 consists of 13 residues. CDR1 is SGHVS, CDR2 FQNEAQ, per germline. V lost 2 bases and J 6 bases, leaving 8 bases between the germline ends.

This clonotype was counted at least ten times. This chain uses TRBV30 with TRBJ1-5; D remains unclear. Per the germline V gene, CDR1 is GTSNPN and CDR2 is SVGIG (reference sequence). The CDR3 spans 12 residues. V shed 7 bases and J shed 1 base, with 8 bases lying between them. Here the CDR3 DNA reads TGTGCCTCTGCCGGGAGCAATCAGCCCCAGCATTTT. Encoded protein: CASAGSNQPQHF.

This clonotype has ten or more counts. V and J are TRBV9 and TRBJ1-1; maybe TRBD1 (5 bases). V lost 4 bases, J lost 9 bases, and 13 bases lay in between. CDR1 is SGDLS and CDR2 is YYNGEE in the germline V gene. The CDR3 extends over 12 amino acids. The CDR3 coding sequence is TGTGCCAGCAGCCTACAGGATGGTAAAGCTTTCTTT. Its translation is CASSLQDGKAFF.

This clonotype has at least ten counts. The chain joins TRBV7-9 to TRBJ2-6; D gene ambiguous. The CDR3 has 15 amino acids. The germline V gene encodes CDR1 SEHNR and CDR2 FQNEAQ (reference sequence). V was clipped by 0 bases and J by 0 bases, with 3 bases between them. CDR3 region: CASSLATSGANVLTF. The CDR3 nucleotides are TGTGCCAGCAGCTTAGCTACCTCTGGGGCCAACGTCCTGACTTTC.

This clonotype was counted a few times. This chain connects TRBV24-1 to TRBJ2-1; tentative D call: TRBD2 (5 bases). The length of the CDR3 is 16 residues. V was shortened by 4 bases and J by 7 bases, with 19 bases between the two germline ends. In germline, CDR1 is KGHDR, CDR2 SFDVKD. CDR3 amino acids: CATSDKKPGYKNEQFF. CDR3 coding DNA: TGTGCCACCAGTGACAAAAAACCGGGATATAAGAATGAGCAGTTCTTC.

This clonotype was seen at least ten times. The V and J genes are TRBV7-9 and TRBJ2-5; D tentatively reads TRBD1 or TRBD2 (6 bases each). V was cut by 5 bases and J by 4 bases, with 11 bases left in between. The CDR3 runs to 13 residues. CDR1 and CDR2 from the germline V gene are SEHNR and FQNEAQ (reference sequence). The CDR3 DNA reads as TGTGCCAGCAGCCCCGGAGGGGGAGAGACCCAGTACTTC. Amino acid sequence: CASSPGGGETQYF.

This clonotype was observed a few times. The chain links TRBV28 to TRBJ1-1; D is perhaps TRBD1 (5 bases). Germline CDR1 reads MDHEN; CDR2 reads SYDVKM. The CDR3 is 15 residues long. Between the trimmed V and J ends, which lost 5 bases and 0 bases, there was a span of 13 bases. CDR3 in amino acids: CASSVQGLMNTEAFF. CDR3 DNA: TGTGCCAGCAGTGTGCAGGGACTCATGAACACTGAAGCTTTCTTT.